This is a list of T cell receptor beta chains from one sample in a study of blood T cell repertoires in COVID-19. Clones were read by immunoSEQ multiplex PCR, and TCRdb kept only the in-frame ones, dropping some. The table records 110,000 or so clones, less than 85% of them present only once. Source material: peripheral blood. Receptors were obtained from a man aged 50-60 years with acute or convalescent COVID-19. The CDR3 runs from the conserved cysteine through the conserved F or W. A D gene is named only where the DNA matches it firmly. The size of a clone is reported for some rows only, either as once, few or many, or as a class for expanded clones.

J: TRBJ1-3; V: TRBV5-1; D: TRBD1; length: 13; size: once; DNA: TGCGCCAGCAGCTTACAGGGGGCAGACACCATATATTTT; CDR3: CASSLQGADTIYF
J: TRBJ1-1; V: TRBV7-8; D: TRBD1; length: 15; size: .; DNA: TGTGCCAGCAGCGCCCAGGGGGCGCTGAACACTGAAGCTTTCTTT; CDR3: CASSAQGALNTEAFF
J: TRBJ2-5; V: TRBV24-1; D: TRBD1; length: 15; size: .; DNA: TGTGCCACCAGTGATCCGGACAGGGGCGGGGAGACCCAGTACTTC; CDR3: CATSDPDRGGETQYF
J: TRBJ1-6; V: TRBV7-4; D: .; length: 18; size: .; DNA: TGTGCCAGCAGCTTATTTTTCAGCGGCCGGCAGCTGAATTCACCCCTCCACTTT; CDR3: CASSLFFSGRQLNSPLHF
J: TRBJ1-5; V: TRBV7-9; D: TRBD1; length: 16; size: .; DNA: TGTGCCAGCAGCTCCCTGGACAGGACCAGCAATCAGCCCCAGCATTTT; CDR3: CASSSLDRTSNQPQHF
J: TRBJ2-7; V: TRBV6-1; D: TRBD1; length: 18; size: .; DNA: TGTGCCAGCAGTGATATTGTGGCCTCCGGGACAGGTCCCTACGAGCAGTACTTC; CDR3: CASSDIVASGTGPYEQYF
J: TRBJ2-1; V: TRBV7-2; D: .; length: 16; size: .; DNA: TGTGCCAGCAGCTCCGTTTCGGCGGGATCGGGGCATGAGCAGTTCTTC; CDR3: CASSSVSAGSGHEQFF
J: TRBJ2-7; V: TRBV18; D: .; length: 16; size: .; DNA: TGTGCCAGCTCACCACAGAGAAAAAAGAACCCCTACGAGCAGTACTTC; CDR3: CASSPQRKKNPYEQYF
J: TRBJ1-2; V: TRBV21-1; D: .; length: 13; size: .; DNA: TGTGCCGGGGGGGGTCCCTCTAACTATGGCTACACCTTC; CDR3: CAGGGPSNYGYTF
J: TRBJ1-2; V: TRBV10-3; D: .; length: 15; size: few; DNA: TGTGCCATCAGTGAGTCGAGGGAAGCTAACTATGGCTACACCTTC; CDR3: CAISESREANYGYTF
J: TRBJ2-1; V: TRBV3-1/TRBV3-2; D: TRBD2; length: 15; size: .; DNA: TGTGCCAGCAGCCAAGGCGGGGGGCCATACAATGAGCAGTTCTTC; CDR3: CASSQGGGPYNEQFF
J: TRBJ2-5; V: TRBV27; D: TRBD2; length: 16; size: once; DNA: TGTGCCAGCAGTACTCCTAGTGGCGGGAGTGGTGAGACCCAGTACTTC; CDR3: CASSTPSGGSGETQYF
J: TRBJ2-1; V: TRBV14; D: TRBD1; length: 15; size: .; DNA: TGTGCCAGCAGCCAATCCGGGACAGGGGTGGGTGAGCAGTTCTTC; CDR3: CASSQSGTGVGEQFF
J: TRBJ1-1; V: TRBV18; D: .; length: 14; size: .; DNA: TGTGCCAGCTCACCACCGATAGAGAACACTGAAGCTTTCTTT; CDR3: CASSPPIENTEAFF
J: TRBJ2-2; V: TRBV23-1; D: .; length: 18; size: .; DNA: TGCGCCAGCAGATTTCCACCTTCAGGGACTGGCGGCACCGGGGAGCTGTTTTTT; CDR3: CASRFPPSGTGGTGELFF
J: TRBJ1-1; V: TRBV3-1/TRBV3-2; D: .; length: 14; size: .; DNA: TGTGCCAGCAGCCAAGTAGGGGTGAACACTGAAGCTTTCTTT; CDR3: CASSQVGVNTEAFF
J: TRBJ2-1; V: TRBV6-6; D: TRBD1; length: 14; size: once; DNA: TGTGCCAGCAGACAACAGGGGGCGCGGAATGAGCAGTTCTTC; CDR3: CASRQQGARNEQFF
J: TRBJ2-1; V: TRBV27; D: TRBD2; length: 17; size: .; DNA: TGTGCCAGCAGTTTCCTCCCCATAGCGGGAGGGTACAATGAGCAGTTCTTC; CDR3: CASSFLPIAGGYNEQFF
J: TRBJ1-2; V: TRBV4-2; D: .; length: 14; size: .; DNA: TGTGCCAGCAGCCGAGAGGACAGCAACTATGGCTACACCTTC; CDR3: CASSREDSNYGYTF
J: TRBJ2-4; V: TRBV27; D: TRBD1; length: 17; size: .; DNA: TGTGCCAGCAAGGAGAGGACAGGGGCCGAAGCCAAAAACATTCAGTACTTC; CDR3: CASKERTGAEAKNIQYF
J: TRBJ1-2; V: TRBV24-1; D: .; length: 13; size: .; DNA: TGTGCCACCAGTGATTCCGCAGGGGAAGGCTACACCTTC; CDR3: CATSDSAGEGYTF
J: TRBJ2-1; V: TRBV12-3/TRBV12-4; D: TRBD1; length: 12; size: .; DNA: TGTGCCAGCAGCCACCGGGACAGTAAAAGGTTCTTC; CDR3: CASSHRDSKRFF
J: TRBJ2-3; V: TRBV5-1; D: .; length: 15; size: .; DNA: TGCGCCAGCAGCTTGGCCGTTAGGGGTCCAGATACGCAGTATTTT; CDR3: CASSLAVRGPDTQYF
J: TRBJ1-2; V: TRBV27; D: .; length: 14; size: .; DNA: TGTGCCAGCTTTTCGGCGGGAGGTGCACGCGGCTACACCTTC; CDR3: CASFSAGGARGYTF
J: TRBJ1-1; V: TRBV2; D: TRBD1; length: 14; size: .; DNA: TGTGCCAGCAGTGCAGGACAGGAGAACACTGAAGCTTTCTTT; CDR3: CASSAGQENTEAFF
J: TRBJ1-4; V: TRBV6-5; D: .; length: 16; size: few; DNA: TGTGCCAGCAGTTTCAAGGCGGGGTGGACTAATGAAAAACTGTTTTTT; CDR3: CASSFKAGWTNEKLFF
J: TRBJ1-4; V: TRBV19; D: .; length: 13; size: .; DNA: TGTGCCAGTAAGGGGGAGTATGTGGGAAAACTGTTTTTT; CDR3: CASKGEYVGKLFF
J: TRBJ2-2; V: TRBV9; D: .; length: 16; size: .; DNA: TGTGCCAGCAGCACGAGACAGATCTCGAACACCGGGGAGCTGTTTTTT; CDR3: CASSTRQISNTGELFF
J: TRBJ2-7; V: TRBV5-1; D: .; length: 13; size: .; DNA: TGCGCCAGCAGTGGAGGGAGCACCTACGAGCAGTACTTC; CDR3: CASSGGSTYEQYF
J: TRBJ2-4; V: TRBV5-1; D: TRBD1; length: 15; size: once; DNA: TGCGCCAGCGCAGACAGGGATATAGCCAAAAACATTCAGTACTTC; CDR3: CASADRDIAKNIQYF
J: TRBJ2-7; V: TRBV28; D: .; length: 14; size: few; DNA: TGTGCCAGCAGAGGGGGGGTAAACTCCTACGAGCAGTACTTC; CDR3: CASRGGVNSYEQYF
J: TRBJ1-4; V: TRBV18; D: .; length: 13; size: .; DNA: TGTGCCAGCTCACCCGGGGAAGGGGAAAAACTGTTTTTT; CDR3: CASSPGEGEKLFF
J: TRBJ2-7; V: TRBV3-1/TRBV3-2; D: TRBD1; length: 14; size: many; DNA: TGTGCCAGCAGCCAGATGACAGGGGGGTACGAGCAGTACTTC; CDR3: CASSQMTGGYEQYF
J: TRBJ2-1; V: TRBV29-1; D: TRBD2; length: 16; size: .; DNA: TGCAGCGTTGCACGACTAGCGGAGAGCTCCTACAATGAGCAGTTCTTC; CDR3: CSVARLAESSYNEQFF
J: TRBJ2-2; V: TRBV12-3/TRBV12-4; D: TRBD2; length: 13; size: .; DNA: TGTGCCAGCAGGCAGCGGGAGGTCCGGGAGCTGTTTTTT; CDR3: CASRQREVRELFF
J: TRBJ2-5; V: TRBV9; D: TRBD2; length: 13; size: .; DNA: TGTGCCAGCAGCGTAGGGGGTAGCGGGAGTCAGTACTTC; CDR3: CASSVGGSGSQYF
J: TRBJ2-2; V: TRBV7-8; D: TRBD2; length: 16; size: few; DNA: TGTGCCAGCAGCTTAGCGGGAGCGGGAACTACCGGGGAGCTGTTTTTT; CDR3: CASSLAGAGTTGELFF
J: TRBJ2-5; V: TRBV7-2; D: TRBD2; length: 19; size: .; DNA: TGTGCCAGCACCAAGATCGCCGGGACTAGCGGGAGGCACGAAGAGACCCAGTACTTC; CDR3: CASTKIAGTSGRHEETQYF
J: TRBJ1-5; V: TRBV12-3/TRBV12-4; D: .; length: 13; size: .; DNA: TGTGCCAGCAGTCCTGGACCGGGAAGGCCCCAGCATTTT; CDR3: CASSPGPGRPQHF
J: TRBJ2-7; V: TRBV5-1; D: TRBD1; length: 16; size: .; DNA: TGCGCCAGCAGCTTGAACACCGGGACAGGGTTGTACGAGCAGTACTTC; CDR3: CASSLNTGTGLYEQYF
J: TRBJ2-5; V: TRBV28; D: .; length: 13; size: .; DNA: TGTGCCAGCAGTCCAGCTCAGGGCGAGACCCAGTACTTC; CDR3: CASSPAQGETQYF
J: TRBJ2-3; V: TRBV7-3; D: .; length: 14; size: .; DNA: TGTGCCAGCAGCTTGGGGGCTGTCACAGATACGCAGTATTTT; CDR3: CASSLGAVTDTQYF
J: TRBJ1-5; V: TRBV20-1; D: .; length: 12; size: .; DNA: TGCAGTGCTAGTGCCCCTAATCAGCCCCAGCATTTT; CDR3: CSASAPNQPQHF